The 13 T cell receptor beta chains presented below share a single source sample, sequenced in a study of cytomegalovirus exposure and HLA in healthy donors. PCR was performed using 60 Vbeta and 13 Jbeta primers. Clones were sequenced by immunoSEQ multiplex PCR, and TCRdb holds only the in-frame ones, with some missing. The data show roughly 80,000 clones, 81% seen once. Sequences were obtained from PBMCs. The receptors come from a woman in her 30s in good health and CMV-seronegative.

This chain connects TRBV6-5 to TRBJ1-4; the D gene is possibly TRBD1 (6 bases). Trimming took 5 bases from V and 7 from J, leaving 14 bases between them. This CDR3 spans 14 amino acids. The germline CDR1 and CDR2 sequences are MNHEY and SVGAGI. This CDR3 is CASSQQGLLEKLFF. In nucleotides, the CDR3 is TGTGCCAGCAGTCAACAGGGCCTGCTTGAAAAACTGTTTTTT.

The rearrangement uses TRBV28 and TRBJ1-3, with a weak D call TRBD1 (5 bases). The germline CDR1 and CDR2 sequences are MDHEN and SYDVKM. Trimming cost V 3 bases and J 4 bases, with 19 bases left between them. This CDR3 spans 17 amino acids. The CDR3, as DNA: TGTGCCAGCAGTTTTATAGTCGGGGGTATCGTGGGAAACACCATATATTTT. Protein sequence: CASSFIVGGIVGNTIYF.

This chain uses TRBV10-3 with TRBJ2-1; D ambiguous. With 0 bases removed from V and 7 bases from J, the gap between germline ends came to 7 bases. This CDR3 contains 13 residues. The germline CDR1 and CDR2 sequences are ENHRY and SYGVKD. The DNA of the CDR3 is TGTGCCATCAGTGAGTCGTCTTATAATGAGCAGTTCTTC. The encoded protein is CAISESSYNEQFF.

This chain links TRBV9 with TRBJ1-6; a possible D gene is TRBD1 (5 bases). Deletions cut 9 bases from V and 4 bases from J, with 8 bases between. The CDR3 is 12 amino acids. Per the germline V gene, CDR1 is SGDLS and CDR2 is YYNGEE. This CDR3 reads CATGTYNSPLHF. Here the CDR3 DNA reads TGTGCCACCGGGACTTATAATTCACCCCTCCACTTT.

The chain recombines TRBV9 with TRBJ2-4; D is ambiguous. The CDR3 sequence is 14 residues long. V lost 0 bases and J 2 bases, leaving 6 bases between the germline ends. In germline, CDR1 is SGDLS, CDR2 YYNGEE. In DNA, the CDR3 is TGTGCCAGCAGCGTAGATCCAACCAAAAACATTCAGTACTTC. Protein: CASSVDPTKNIQYF.

The chain links TRBV28 to TRBJ2-7; weak D call: TRBD2 (5 bases). Germline assignment: CDR1 MDHEN and CDR2 SYDVKM. The ends were cut back, 4 bases at V and 5 bases at J, with 24 bases in the middle. This CDR3 is built from 17 residues. The chain's CDR3 is CASSSLGPRRAADEQYF. CDR3 sequence (DNA): TGTGCCAGCAGTTCCCTCGGGCCCCGGCGGGCGGCGGACGAGCAGTACTTC.

This chain connects TRBV6-1 to TRBJ1-2, with D tentatively TRBD1 (5 bases). Germline V gene sequence: CDR1 MNHNS, CDR2 SASEGT. The CDR3 consists of 12 residues. V was trimmed by 7 bases and J by 6 bases, leaving 12 bases between them. In DNA, the CDR3 is TGTGCCAGCATGGCAGGGAAGGATGGCTACACCTTC. Protein: CASMAGKDGYTF.

This clone was observed a single time. The chain employs TRBV27 and TRBJ2-7, with a tentative D call TRBD2 (5 bases). The CDR3 runs to 17 residues. V lost 10 bases to trimming and J lost 2 bases, with 27 bases between them. Germline V CDR1 and CDR2: MNHEY, SMNVEV (reference sequence). The CDR3 is CATRRLSNSAVAYEQYF. In nucleotides, the CDR3 is TGTGCCACCCGACGATTATCCAACTCAGCGGTCGCCTACGAGCAGTACTTC.

V gene TRBV9 combines with J gene TRBJ2-1; 7 bases are shared with TRBD1. Germline CDR1 and CDR2: SGDLS and YYNGEE. The CDR3 runs 15 residues. After removal of 5 bases from V and 2 bases from J, the junction contained 7 bases not matched to a gene. The DNA of the CDR3 is TGTGCCAGCAGTGGTCGACAGGGTACCTACAATGAGCAGTTCTTC. Encoded protein: CASSGRQGTYNEQFF.

V is TRBV7-9 and J is TRBJ2-5; a possible D gene is TRBD1 (6 bases). The CDR3 is 13 amino acids. The germline gives CDR1 SEHNR, CDR2 FQNEAQ (reference sequence). The ends were cut back, 1 base at V and 3 bases at J, with 6 bases in the middle. The CDR3 DNA sequence: TGTGCCAGCAGCTTAGGGACAGAAGAGACCCAGTACTTC. It codes for CASSLGTEETQYF.

The J gene is TRBJ2-1, the V gene TRBV12-5, with 10 bases lining up with TRBD2. V was pared by 0 bases and J by 4 bases, with 3 bases of the junction left unmatched. The CDR3 totals 16 residues. Germline loops: CDR1 LGHNT, CDR2 FRNRAP. Here the CDR3 reads CASGLVPSGGYNEQFF. The CDR3 coding sequence is TGTGCTAGTGGTTTGGTCCCTAGCGGGGGATACAATGAGCAGTTCTTC.

The rearrangement links TRBV4-1 to TRBJ1-2; no clear D. The V end was cut by 0 bases, the J end by 0 bases, with 11 bases between. Looked up from germline, CDR1 is MGHRA and CDR2 is YSYEKL. CDR3 length: 16 amino acids. In nucleotides, the CDR3 is TGCGCCAGCAGCCAAGAGAGTACGGTTGCTAACTATGGCTACACCTTC. This translates into CASSQESTVANYGYTF.

V usage is TRBV19 and J usage is TRBJ2-4, with D possibly being TRBD2 (6 bases). Deletions cut 3 bases from V and 6 bases from J, with 15 bases between. The length of the CDR3 is 15 residues. Germline V gene data show CDR1 as LNHDA and CDR2 as SQIVND (reference sequence). The CDR3 nucleotides are TGTGCCAGTAGTATTGACGTTGGGACTGGAAACATTCAGTACTTC. The encoded protein is CASSIDVGTGNIQYF.